The 15 T cell receptor beta chains in this list originate from one sample, sequenced in a study of cytomegalovirus exposure and HLA in healthy donors. PCR employed 60 Vbeta and 13 Jbeta primers. Profiled with immunoSEQ multiplex PCR; TCRdb holds only in-frame clones, not every one. Of 160,000 or so clones listed, more than 70% are singletons. Sequenced material: PBMCs. All receptors come from a male donor in good health and CMV-seropositive.

V and J are TRBV7-9 and TRBJ1-2; unclear D gene. The CDR3 spans 14 residues. Germline V CDR1 and CDR2: SEHNR, FQNEAQ (reference sequence). Deletions cut 1 base from V and 2 bases from J, with 8 bases between. The CDR3 loop is CASSLEPANYGYTF. CDR3 DNA sequence: TGTGCCAGCAGCTTAGAGCCCGCAAACTATGGCTACACCTTC.

V gene TRBV2 combines with J gene TRBJ2-7; 9 positions match TRBD2. The germline V gene has CDR1 SNHLY and CDR2 FYNNEI. CDR3 length: 19 residues. Trimming at V came to 5 bases and at J to 2 bases, leaving 19 bases not matched to a gene. This CDR3 is CASSPDPHSPSGRPYEQYF. Here the CDR3 DNA reads TGTGCCAGCAGTCCTGATCCACATTCCCCAAGCGGGAGGCCCTACGAGCAGTACTTC. Together with reference TRBV2 and TRBJ2-7, the CDR3 gives the full variable domain: EPEVTQTPSHQVTQMGQEVILRCVPISNHLYFYWYRQILGQKVEFLVSFYNNEISEKSEIFDDQFSVERPDGSNFTLKIRSTKLEDSAMYFCASSPDPHSPSGRPYEQYFGPGTRLTVT.

This chain links TRBV7-9 with TRBJ2-2; TRBD1 is a possible D gene (5 bases). Germline V gene lookup returns CDR1 SEHNR and CDR2 FQNEAQ (reference sequence). Trimming took off 2 bases at V and 2 bases at J, with 15 bases between the two ends. The CDR3 totals 17 residues. CDR3 nucleotides: TGTGCCAGCAGCTTACGGCCAGGGAACCCAAACACCGGGGAGCTGTTTTTT. Its protein product is CASSLRPGNPNTGELFF.

This chain links TRBV5-1 with TRBJ2-1; weak D call: TRBD1 (5 bases). In germline, CDR1 is SGHRS, CDR2 YFSETQ. Trimming took off 0 bases at V and 1 base at J, with 8 bases between the two ends. This CDR3 contains 15 residues. DNA of the CDR3: TGCGCCAGCAGCTTGGGTCAGGGTTCCTACAATGAGCAGTTCTTC. Amino acids: CASSLGQGSYNEQFF.

The chain is built from TRBV4-1 and TRBJ2-1, with 10 bases that match TRBD2. With 4 bases clipped from V and 5 bases from J, the junction kept 5 bases outside the gene matches. The germline CDR1 and CDR2 sequences are MGHRA and YSYEKL. The CDR3 covers 15 residues. The CDR3 spells CASSPTSGTNNEQFF. CDR3 DNA sequence: TGCGCCAGCAGCCCCACTAGCGGGACGAACAATGAGCAGTTCTTC.

This chain connects TRBV28 to TRBJ2-1; the match to TRBD1 covers 7 bases. Trimming took 1 base from V and 4 from J; bases not matched to a gene: 4. Germline V gene sequence: CDR1 MDHEN, CDR2 SYDVKM. The CDR3 totals 15 residues. The CDR3 spells CASSLLGQAYNEQFF. DNA of the CDR3: TGTGCCAGCAGTTTATTAGGACAGGCGTACAATGAGCAGTTCTTC.

The CDR3: CASTPRDTGYLDTQYF. For the CDR3, the DNA is TGCGCCAGCACCCCCCGGGACACAGGGTATCTGGATACGCAGTATTTT. J is TRBJ2-3 and V is TRBV5-1; D may be TRBD1 (6 bases). CDR1 and CDR2 (germline): SGHRS, YFSETQ. The CDR3 is made up of 16 amino acids. The V end was cut by 6 bases, the J end by 6 bases, with 23 bases between.

As for this clone: Relative to the germline gene, one junction end is altered; a read error may explain this. The chain employs TRBV7-9 and TRBJ2-7; D is uncertain. The V gene's germline CDR1 is SEHNR and CDR2 FQNEAQ (reference sequence). The CDR3 contains 13 residues. In nucleotides, the CDR3 is TGTTCCAGCAGCCCCCCCTCCGTGTACGAGCAGTACTTC. It codes for CSSSPPSVYEQYF.

This chain joins TRBV28 and TRBJ1-5; D call uncertain. The V end was cut by 5 bases, the J end by 1 base, with 12 bases between. Germline CDR1 and CDR2: MDHEN and SYDVKM. The CDR3 has 15 residues. CDR3 residues: CASSTSTLSNQPQHF. In nucleotides, the CDR3 is TGTGCCAGCAGTACTAGTACATTGAGCAATCAGCCCCAGCATTTT.

This chain links TRBV30 with TRBJ2-3, with TRBD2 matching 11 bases. The V gene's germline CDR1 is GTSNPN and CDR2 SVGIG (reference sequence). The CDR3 runs 15 residues. The trim removed 3 bases at V and 4 bases at J, leaving 6 bases unmatched. The CDR3 loop reads CAWSVLAGVSDTQYF. The CDR3, as DNA: TGTGCCTGGAGCGTACTAGCGGGAGTGTCAGATACGCAGTATTTT.

CDR3 amino acids: CASGLPPTSRRGTGELFF. Here the CDR3 DNA reads TGTGCTAGTGGTTTGCCTCCGACTAGCCGGAGAGGCACCGGGGAGCTGTTTTTT. The chain uses TRBV12-5 and TRBJ2-2, with 7 bases fitting TRBD2. This CDR3 is built from 18 residues. J lost 4 bases, V lost 2 bases, and 13 bases had no gene match. From germline, CDR1 is LGHNT and CDR2 FRNRAP.

The J gene is TRBJ1-5, the V gene TRBV28; 7 positions agree with TRBD1. The trim removed 1 base at V and 3 bases at J, leaving 12 bases unmatched. The CDR3 covers 18 residues. Germline CDR1 is MDHEN and CDR2 is SYDVKM. This chain's CDR3 is CASSLLGGGTDYNQPQHF. In DNA form, the CDR3 reads TGTGCCAGCAGTTTATTAGGGGGCGGGACGGACTACAATCAGCCCCAGCATTTT.

This chain's CDR3 is CSVEESRGTEAFF. The DNA for the CDR3 is TGCAGCGTTGAAGAGTCGCGGGGCACTGAAGCTTTCTTT. The V call is TRBV29-1, the J call TRBJ1-1; D is ambiguous. The CDR3 runs to 13 residues. V gave up 0 bases and J gave up 4 bases, with 9 bases separating them. CDR1 is SQVTM and CDR2 is ANQGSEA in the germline V gene.

This rearrangement joins TRBV7-6 to TRBJ2-1, with D possibly matching TRBD1 (7 bases). The germline V gene has CDR1 SGHVS and CDR2 FNYEAQ. This CDR3 is 13 amino acids long. The germline V and J ends were trimmed by 0 bases and 10 bases, with 10 bases remaining between them. DNA of the CDR3: TGTGCCAGCAGCTTAGCTGGAGGGGGCGAGCAGTTCTTC. Its translation is CASSLAGGGEQFF.

The DNA for the CDR3 is TGTGCCAGCAGCGTAGTTTGGGGGGGCCAAGCTTTCTTT. It translates to CASSVVWGGQAFF. The chain is built from TRBV9 and TRBJ1-1; D perhaps matches TRBD1 (6 bases). The CDR3 has 13 amino acids. Trimming took off 0 bases at V and 9 bases at J, with 12 bases between the two ends. Germline CDR1 reads SGDLS; CDR2 reads YYNGEE. Full variable domain (outside the CDR3, taken from reference TRBV9 and TRBJ1-1): DSGVTQTPKHLITATGQRVTLRCSPRSGDLSVYWYQQSLDQGLQFLIQYYNGEERAKGNILERFSAQQFPDLHSELNLSSLELGDSALYFCASSVVWGGQAFFGQGTRLTVV.